A single sample is the source of the 31 T cell receptor beta chains below, sequenced in a study of pediatric ulcerative colitis. Measured with immunoSEQ multiplex PCR; TCRdb has only the in-frame clones, and not every one. The table includes approximately 5,200 clones, nearly 90% detected once. The sequencing input was blood. These receptors were collected from a boy between 10 and 17 years old with mild ulcerative colitis.

The CDR3 sequence is CASSLGTGQPQHF. CDR3 DNA sequence: TGTGCCAGCAGTCTGGGGACGGGGCAGCCCCAGCATTTT. The J gene is TRBJ1-5, the V gene TRBV6-5, with D perhaps TRBD1 (5 bases). CDR1 MNHEY and CDR2 SVGAGI come from the germline V gene. Trimming left V 5 bases short and J 7 bases short, with 12 bases between. This CDR3 contains 13 residues.

The chain is built from TRBV27 and TRBJ2-7; D may be TRBD1 or TRBD2 (5 bases each). The germline V and J ends were trimmed by 3 bases and 2 bases, with 8 bases remaining between them. The CDR3 has 13 amino acids. Germline V gene sequence: CDR1 MNHEY, CDR2 SMNVEV (reference sequence). DNA for the CDR3: TGTGCCAGCAGTTTGACGGGGCCCTACGAGCAGTACTTC. This sequence encodes CASSLTGPYEQYF.

The chain is built from TRBV15 and TRBJ1-3; 7 bases are a match to TRBD1. With 8 bases clipped from V and 0 bases from J, the junction kept 16 bases outside the gene matches. Germline CDR1 reads LNHNV; CDR2 reads YYDKDF (reference sequence). The CDR3 loop spans 18 amino acids. Written as DNA, the CDR3 is TGTGCCACCCGCCGGGACAGAACCTTATGGGGCTCTGGAAACACCATATATTTT. Amino acids: CATRRDRTLWGSGNTIYF.

The genes are TRBV28 and TRBJ1-5; D call uncertain. The V gene's germline CDR1 is MDHEN and CDR2 SYDVKM. Trimming left V 0 bases short and J 5 bases short, with 14 bases between. The CDR3 is 16 residues long. CDR3 nucleotide sequence: TGTGCCAGCAGTTTATGGTCAGGAGAACGACATCAGCCCCAGCATTTT. Protein: CASSLWSGERHQPQHF.

The rearrangement links TRBV6-5 to TRBJ1-1; D call uncertain. The CDR3 spans 13 residues. Trimming removed 6 bases at V and 4 bases at J, with 12 bases between. Germline V gene lookup returns CDR1 MNHEY and CDR2 SVGAGI. CDR3: CASRHTTSTEAFF. The CDR3 DNA sequence: TGTGCCAGCAGACATACTACGTCCACTGAAGCTTTCTTT.

The sample holds one count of this clone. The rearrangement joins TRBV5-1 to TRBJ1-1, with D uncertain. CDR3 length: 13 residues. Germline CDR1 and CDR2: SGHRS and YFSETQ. V dropped 0 bases and J dropped 1 base, with 4 bases sitting between them. CDR3 amino acids: CASSLGGNTEAFF. CDR3 DNA sequence: TGCGCCAGCAGCTTGGGGGGGAACACTGAAGCTTTCTTT.

This rearrangement joins TRBV10-3 to TRBJ1-1; D perhaps matches TRBD1 (5 bases). V was clipped by 4 bases and J by 3 bases, with 18 bases between them. The CDR3 covers 16 residues. Germline values: CDR1 ENHRY, CDR2 SYGVKD. The chain's CDR3 is CAISARDGARDTEAFF. CDR3 coding DNA: TGTGCCATCAGTGCCCGGGACGGCGCTAGGGACACTGAAGCTTTCTTT.

Comment on this clone: Because it lacks the conserved phenylalanine or tryptophan at the end, this CDR3 is likely a read error. The rearrangement uses TRBV15 and TRBJ1-2; no definite D call. V dropped 0 bases and J dropped 4 bases, with 9 bases sitting between them. CDR1 LNHNV and CDR2 YYDKDF come from the germline V gene (reference sequence). The CDR3 loop spans 14 amino acids. DNA of the CDR3: TGTGCCACCAGCAGAGATTGGAATCCCTATGGCTACACCCTC. Translating it yields CATSRDWNPYGYTL.

The genes are TRBV6-5 and TRBJ2-5; 8 positions agree with TRBD1. The CDR3 has 15 amino acids. Germline loops: CDR1 MNHEY, CDR2 SVGAGI. The V gene end was trimmed by 5 bases and the J gene end by 4 bases; junction bases not matched to a gene: 9. CDR3: CASSHRGYPGETQYF. CDR3 nucleotide sequence: TGTGCCAGCAGTCACAGGGGGTACCCCGGAGAGACCCAGTACTTC.

The chain is built from TRBV28 and TRBJ2-6; 8 nucleotides agree with TRBD1. The CDR3 is 15 residues long. V lost 8 bases and J lost 2; bases outside the gene matches: 5. Germline lookup yields CDR1 MDHEN and CDR2 SYDVKM. The CDR3 reads CASPTGVTGANVLTF. The CDR3 nucleotides are TGTGCCAGCCCGACAGGGGTTACTGGGGCCAACGTCCTGACTTTC.

The genes are TRBV30 and TRBJ2-4; weak D call: TRBD2 (6 bases). Germline V gives CDR1 GTSNPN, CDR2 SVGIG (reference sequence). V lost 0 bases, J lost 3 bases, and 18 bases lay in between. The CDR3 is 17 amino acids. The CDR3: CAWSVMALTGDKNIQYF. CDR3 bases: TGTGCCTGGAGTGTTATGGCCTTAACGGGGGACAAAAACATTCAGTACTTC.

The chain recombines TRBV13 with TRBJ1-1; 9 bases are a match to TRBD1. The CDR3 totals 15 residues. The J segment lost 4 bases and the V segment lost 0 bases, leaving 3 bases of the junction unmatched. The germline V gene has CDR1 PRHDT and CDR2 FYEKMQ (reference sequence). Here the CDR3 reads CASSLGDRGATEAFF. In DNA, the CDR3 is TGTGCCAGCAGCTTAGGAGACAGGGGGGCCACTGAAGCTTTCTTT.

The V and J genes are TRBV29-1 and TRBJ2-3; possible D gene TRBD2, 5 bases. There are 14 residues in the CDR3. Between the trimmed V and J ends, which lost 2 bases and 6 bases, there was a span of 15 bases. Per germline, CDR1 SQVTM and CDR2 ANQGSEA. As DNA, the CDR3 is TGCAGCGTTGAAAGGAGGCTTGTCAGGGATACGCAGTATTTT. Translating it yields CSVERRLVRDTQYF.

This chain joins TRBV27 and TRBJ2-3; no reliable D call. The CDR3 runs 16 residues. CDR1 and CDR2 from the germline V gene are MNHEY and SMNVEV (reference sequence). Trimming cost V 7 bases and J 3 bases, with 20 bases left between them. The CDR3 DNA reads as TGTGCCAGCACCCCCAGGTGGGGTCTTGGTACAGATACGCAGTATTTT. Encoded protein: CASTPRWGLGTDTQYF.

This clone was seen once. The chain is built from TRBV30 and TRBJ2-1, with D tentatively TRBD1 (6 bases). The germline V gene has CDR1 GTSNPN and CDR2 SVGIG (reference sequence). Trimming left V 7 bases short and J 3 bases short, with 25 bases between. The CDR3 covers 17 residues. The CDR3 coding sequence is TGTGCCTTATCGGGACACATCACCTACAGTCGCTACAATGAGCAGTTCTTC. As protein: CALSGHITYSRYNEQFF.

J is TRBJ2-6 and V is TRBV27; 7 nucleotides line up with TRBD1. V lost 6 bases, J lost 0 bases, and 8 bases stayed unmatched. The CDR3 loop spans 17 amino acids. Germline V gives CDR1 MNHEY, CDR2 SMNVEV (reference sequence). CDR3 amino acids: CASRKQYRGSGANVLTF. The CDR3 DNA is TGTGCCAGCAGAAAACAATACAGGGGCTCTGGGGCCAACGTCCTGACTTTC.

This clone appeared a few times. The chain is built from TRBV28 and TRBJ1-5; maybe TRBD1 (6 bases). The ends were cut back, 7 bases at V and 0 bases at J, with 13 bases in the middle. Germline V gene sequence: CDR1 MDHEN, CDR2 SYDVKM. This CDR3 has 15 amino acids. CDR3: CASTTDSHSNQPQHF. The DNA of the CDR3 is TGTGCCAGCACTACGGACAGCCATAGCAATCAGCCCCAGCATTTT. The full variable domain, in which reference TRBV28 and TRBJ1-5 provide the parts outside the CDR3, is DVKVTQSSRYLVKRTGEKVFLECVQDMDHENMFWYRQDPGLGLRLIYFSYDVKMKEKGDIPEGYSVSREKKERFSLILESASTNQTSMYLCASTTDSHSNQPQHFGDGTRLSIL.

This chain uses TRBV6-4 with TRBJ2-6, with a weak D call TRBD2 (6 bases). Germline V gives CDR1 MRHNA, CDR2 SNTAGT. CDR3 length equals 15 residues. V lost 3 bases to trimming and J lost 0 bases, with 6 bases between them. Here the CDR3 reads CASSEGGSGANVLTF. The CDR3, as DNA: TGTGCCAGCAGTGAGGGAGGCTCTGGGGCCAACGTCCTGACTTTC.

V is TRBV29-1 and J is TRBJ1-1; unclear D gene. CDR3 length equals 11 residues. V was shortened by 4 bases and J by 4 bases, with 7 bases between the two germline ends. CDR1 is SQVTM and CDR2 is ANQGSEA in the germline V gene. CDR3 residues: CSVVWFTEAFF. The CDR3 nucleotides are TGCAGCGTTGTTTGGTTCACTGAAGCTTTCTTT.

V and J are TRBV6-1 and TRBJ2-1; D may match TRBD1 or TRBD2 (7 bases each). The CDR3 length is 14 residues. Germline V lookup: CDR1 MNHNS, CDR2 SASEGT. The V gene lost 8 bases and the J gene lost 3 bases, with 14 bases spanning the gap. CDR3 sequence reads: CASRTGEGYNEQFF. CDR3 in DNA: TGTGCCAGCCGCACAGGGGAGGGCTACAATGAGCAGTTCTTC.

J is TRBJ2-1 and V is TRBV21-1; the table's TRBD1 call for D was not verified on the DNA. TRBV21-1 corresponds to a pseudogene. This CDR3 has 15 amino acids. Written as DNA, the CDR3 is TGTGCCAGCAGCAAAGTAGGACAGGCTTCGAAAGAGCAGTTCTTC. This translates into CASSKVGQASKEQFF.

This clone occurred once. V and J are TRBV2 and TRBJ1-2, with a tentative D call TRBD1 (6 bases). The V end lost 2 bases, the J end lost 8 bases, and 12 bases lay between the germline ends. This CDR3 comprises 13 residues. Germline-derived CDR1 and CDR2 are SNHLY and FYNNEI. The DNA of the CDR3 is TGTGCCAGCAGTGAACGGGGAACAGGGGGCTACACCTTC. Its protein is CASSERGTGGYTF.

This chain uses TRBV5-1 with TRBJ2-2, with 8 bases lining up with TRBD2. The ends lost 3 bases at V and 2 bases at J; junction bases unmatched: 12. Germline V gives CDR1 SGHRS, CDR2 YFSETQ. This CDR3 spans 18 amino acids. In DNA, the CDR3 is TGCGCCAGCAGCTCCTTGAACCTTGGACTAGCCAACACCGGGGAGCTGTTTTTT. Translation gives CASSSLNLGLANTGELFF.

V usage is TRBV7-9 and J usage is TRBJ2-1; TRBD2 aligns across 7 bases. The CDR3 has 16 amino acids. The V gene's germline CDR1 is SEHNR and CDR2 FQNEAQ (reference sequence). V lost 1 base, J lost 0 bases, and 3 bases stayed unmatched. The CDR3 region has the DNA TGTGCCAGCAGCTTAGGGCGCGGGAGCTCCTACAATGAGCAGTTCTTC. This codes for CASSLGRGSSYNEQFF.

In this sample, this clone turned up once. CDR3 protein: CSVEDLGLGGYTF. DNA for the CDR3: TGCAGCGTTGAAGATTTGGGCCTAGGGGGCTACACCTTC. This chain links TRBV29-1 with TRBJ1-2; no clear D gene. Germline CDR1 and CDR2: SQVTM and ANQGSEA. CDR3 length equals 13 residues. Trimming shortened V by 0 bases and J by 8 bases, and 13 bases separated the two germline ends.

The chain combines TRBV11-2 with TRBJ1-2; tentatively, D is TRBD1 (5 bases). V lost 2 bases and J lost 4, with 11 bases in between. This CDR3 has 14 amino acids. The germline V gene encodes CDR1 SGHAT and CDR2 FQNNGV. This CDR3 is CASSLLVGGYGYTF. The CDR3 DNA sequence: TGTGCCAGCAGCTTATTAGTCGGGGGCTATGGCTACACCTTC. Together with reference TRBV11-2 and TRBJ1-2, the CDR3 gives the full variable domain: EAGVAQSPRYKIIEKRQSVAFWCNPISGHATLYWYQQILGQGPKLLIQFQNNGVVDDSQLPKDRFSAERLKGVDSTLKIQPAKLEDSAVYLCASSLLVGGYGYTFGSGTRLTVV.

This clone was seen just once. This chain connects TRBV27 to TRBJ2-4; weak D call: TRBD2 (5 bases). The CDR3 spans 14 residues. Trimming shortened V by 8 bases and J by 3 bases, and 14 bases separated the two germline ends. The germline gives CDR1 MNHEY, CDR2 SMNVEV (reference sequence). The CDR3: CASVPREFKNIQYF. The CDR3, as DNA: TGTGCCAGCGTTCCCCGGGAATTCAAAAACATTCAGTACTTC.

The V gene is TRBV23-1, the J gene TRBJ2-7; the D is unclear. TRBV23-1 is classed as an ORF, of uncertain function. Trimming pared 8 bases from V and 4 bases from J, leaving 9 bases between. This CDR3 region has 11 residues. As DNA, the CDR3 is TGCGCCAGCTATGTAGTTTACGAGCAGTACTTC. Translated: CASYVVYEQYF.

The chain recombines TRBV29-1 with TRBJ1-1; D gene uncertain. Trimming pared 3 bases from V and 6 bases from J, leaving 20 bases between. This CDR3 is 15 amino acids long. Germline CDR1 is SQVTM and CDR2 is ANQGSEA. This CDR3 is CSVEPRLSQNPEAFF. CDR3 nucleotides: TGCAGCGTTGAGCCCAGGCTTTCGCAAAACCCTGAAGCTTTCTTT. The variable domain in full, completed from reference TRBV29-1 and TRBJ1-1, reads SAVISQKPSRDICQRGTSLTIQCQVDSQVTMMFWYRQQPGQSLTLIATANQGSEATYESGFVIDKFPISRPNLTFSTLTVSNMSPEDSSIYLCSVEPRLSQNPEAFFGQGTRLTVV.

The genes are TRBV6-1 and TRBJ1-1; a weak D match, TRBD1 (5 bases). The V and J ends lost 6 bases and 1 base respectively, with 9 bases between them. Per germline, CDR1 MNHNS and CDR2 SASEGT. This CDR3 is 13 amino acids long. The CDR3 protein is CASRITGNTEAFF. The CDR3 DNA is TGTGCCAGCAGAATTACAGGGAACACTGAAGCTTTCTTT.

V gene TRBV5-1 combines with J gene TRBJ1-4; the match to TRBD1 covers 7 bases. Unmatched junction bases numbered 3, after V lost 2 bases and J lost 2 bases. This CDR3 is 15 amino acids long. In germline, CDR1 is SGHRS, CDR2 YFSETQ. The CDR3 sequence is CASSFQGETNEKLFF. The DNA of the CDR3 is TGCGCCAGCAGCTTCCAGGGGGAGACTAATGAAAAACTGTTTTTT.